This TCR beta chain was captured by sequencing in a study of Ad26.COV2.S vaccination and SARS-CoV-2 variants. Documented treatment: some 19 received Ad26.COV2.S at low or high dose, single or two shots; roughly five received placebo; per-sample allocation not given. Sampling occurred on day 63 after the first vaccine or placebo injection. Per the germline V gene, CDR1 is LNHDA and CDR2 is SQIVND (reference sequence). The CDR3 spans 14 residues. The ends were cut back, 3 bases at V and 7 bases at J, with 15 bases in the middle. Clones were sequenced by immunoSEQ multiplex PCR, and TCRdb holds only the in-frame ones, with some missing. This repertoire shows about 320,000 clones, 86% found once; its top ten account for 1.5% to 2.5%.

The sequenced sample was peripheral blood, obtained in a trial of Ad26.COV2.S vaccine versus placebo. The chain is built from TRBV19 and TRBJ1-1; a weak D match, TRBD1 (5 bases). The sequence was collected from a person between 18 and 59 years old who received the Ad26.COV2.S COVID-19 vaccine or a placebo. The CDR3 DNA sequence: TGTGCCAGTAGTATCTATGGACAAGGGAGTGAAGCTTTCTTT. Its protein is CASSIYGQGSEAFF.